This TCR beta chain was observed in a study of blood T cell repertoires in COVID-19. Study-wide background: The United States, Italy and Spain were the sources of the acute and convalescent COVID-19 samples.

Germline V lookup: CDR1 LNHDA, CDR2 SQIVND (reference sequence). This CDR3 spans 15 amino acids. V was clipped by 6 bases and J by 0 bases, with 12 bases between them. This clone came up a few times. The protocol was immunoSEQ multiplex PCR, while the TCRdb copy is restricted to in-frame clones and leaves out a portion. The sample lists about 81,000 clones, roughly four fifths occurring once. The sequencing sample was made of peripheral blood. V gene TRBV19 combines with J gene TRBJ1-5; maybe TRBD1 (6 bases). The sequence was collected from a human donor in a cohort sampled during active COVID-19. The CDR3, as DNA: TGTGCCAGTAGAGAGACAGGTTATAGCAATCAGCCCCAGCATTTT. Translation gives CASRETGYSNQPQHF.